This TCR beta chain was sequenced during a study of vaccination effects on CD4 cells after COVID-19. At the level of the study: All study participants received two doses of BNT162b2 or mRNA-1273 vaccine.

The ViraFEST assay expanded antigen-specific CD4+ T cells with viral peptide pools before sequencing. With roughly 9 days of culture completed, CD4+ T cells were isolated. The healthy vaccine recipients, who had no prior SARS-CoV-2 infection, showed negative nucleocapsid antibodies. It was on days 3 and 7 that half the medium was replaced with IL-2 medium. As regards this clone: The target antigen is unknown.

Using immunoSEQ multiplex PCR, the repertoire was profiled, and TCRdb retains in-frame clones only, with some absent. The top ten hold around 3% of the sample, which has tens of thousands of clones, 77% seen once. V lost 4 bases and J lost 2, with 16 bases in between. This CDR3 has 16 amino acids. Per germline, CDR1 SGDLS and CDR2 YYNGEE. This receptor was identified in a human donor who received a COVID-19 vaccine. The sample in question was CD4+ T cells from PBMCs cultured with HCoV-NL63 spike peptides, obtained before COVID-19 vaccination. The chain recombines TRBV9 with TRBJ2-1; D is perhaps TRBD1 or TRBD2 (6 bases each). CDR3 sequence reads: CASSPKGGRTYNEQFF. The CDR3 nucleotides are TGTGCCAGCAGCCCTAAGGGGGGACGTACCTACAATGAGCAGTTCTTC.